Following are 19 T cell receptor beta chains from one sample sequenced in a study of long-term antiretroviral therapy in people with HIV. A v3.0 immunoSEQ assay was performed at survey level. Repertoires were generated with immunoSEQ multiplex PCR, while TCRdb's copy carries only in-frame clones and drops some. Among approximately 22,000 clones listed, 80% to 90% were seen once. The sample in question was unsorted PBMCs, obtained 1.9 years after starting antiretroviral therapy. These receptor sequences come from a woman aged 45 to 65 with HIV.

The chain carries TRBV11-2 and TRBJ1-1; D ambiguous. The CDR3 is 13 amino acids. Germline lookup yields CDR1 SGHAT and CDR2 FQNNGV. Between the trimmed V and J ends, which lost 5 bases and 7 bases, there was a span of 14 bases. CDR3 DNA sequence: TGTGCCAGCAGCCCTACACGGGCGGATGAAGCTTTCTTT. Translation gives CASSPTRADEAFF.

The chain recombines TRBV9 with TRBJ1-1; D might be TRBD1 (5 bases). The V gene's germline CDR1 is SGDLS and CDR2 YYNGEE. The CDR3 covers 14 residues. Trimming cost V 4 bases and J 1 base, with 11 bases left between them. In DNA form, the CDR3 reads TGTGCCAGCAGCCCTTATACAGGGAACACTGAAGCTTTCTTT. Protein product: CASSPYTGNTEAFF.

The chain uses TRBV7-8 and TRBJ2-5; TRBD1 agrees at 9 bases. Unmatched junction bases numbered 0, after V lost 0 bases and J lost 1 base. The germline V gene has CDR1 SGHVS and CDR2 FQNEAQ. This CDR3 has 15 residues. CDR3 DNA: TGTGCCAGCAGCTTAGCGACAGGGGGCCAAGAGACCCAGTACTTC. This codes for CASSLATGGQETQYF.

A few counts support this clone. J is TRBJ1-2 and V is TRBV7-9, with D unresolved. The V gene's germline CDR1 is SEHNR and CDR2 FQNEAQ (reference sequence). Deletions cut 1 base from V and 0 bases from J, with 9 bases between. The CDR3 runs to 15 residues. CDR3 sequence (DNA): TGTGCCAGCAGCTTAGACACTGCAGCTAACTATGGCTACACCTTC. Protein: CASSLDTAANYGYTF. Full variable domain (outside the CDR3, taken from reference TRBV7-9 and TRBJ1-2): DTGVSQNPRHKITKRGQNVTFRCDPISEHNRLYWYRQTLGQGPEFLTYFQNEAQLEKSRLLSDRFSAERPKGSFSTLEIQRTEQGDSAMYLCASSLDTAANYGYTFGSGTRLTVV.

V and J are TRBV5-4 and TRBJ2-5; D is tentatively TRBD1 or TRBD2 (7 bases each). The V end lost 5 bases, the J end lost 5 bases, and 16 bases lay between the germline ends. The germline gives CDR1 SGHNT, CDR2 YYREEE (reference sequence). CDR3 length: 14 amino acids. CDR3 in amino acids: CASSRARGGETQYF. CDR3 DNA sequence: TGTGCCAGCAGTCGGGCCAGGGGGGGGGAGACCCAGTACTTC.

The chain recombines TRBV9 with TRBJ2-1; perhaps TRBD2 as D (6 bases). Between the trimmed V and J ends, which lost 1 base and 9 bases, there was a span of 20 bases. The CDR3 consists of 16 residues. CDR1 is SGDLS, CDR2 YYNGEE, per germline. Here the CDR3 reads CASSVTGTRENGEQFF. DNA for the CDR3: TGTGCCAGCAGCGTAACCGGGACCCGGGAGAATGGTGAGCAGTTCTTC.

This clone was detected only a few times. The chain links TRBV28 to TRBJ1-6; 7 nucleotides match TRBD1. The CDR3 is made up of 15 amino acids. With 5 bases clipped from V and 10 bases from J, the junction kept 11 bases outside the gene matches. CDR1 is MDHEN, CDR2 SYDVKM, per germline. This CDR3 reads CASSPPGQYVSPLHF. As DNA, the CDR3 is TGTGCCAGCAGTCCCCCGGGACAGTATGTCTCACCCCTCCACTTT. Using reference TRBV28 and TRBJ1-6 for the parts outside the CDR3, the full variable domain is DVKVTQSSRYLVKRTGEKVFLECVQDMDHENMFWYRQDPGLGLRLIYFSYDVKMKEKGDIPEGYSVSREKKERFSLILESASTNQTSMYLCASSPPGQYVSPLHFGNGTRLTVT.

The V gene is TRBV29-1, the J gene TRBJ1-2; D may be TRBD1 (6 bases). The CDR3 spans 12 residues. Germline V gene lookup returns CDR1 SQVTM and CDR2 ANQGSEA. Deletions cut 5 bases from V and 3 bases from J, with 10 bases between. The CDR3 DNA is TGCAGCGTTCAACAGGGAGACTATGGCTACACCTTC. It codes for CSVQQGDYGYTF.

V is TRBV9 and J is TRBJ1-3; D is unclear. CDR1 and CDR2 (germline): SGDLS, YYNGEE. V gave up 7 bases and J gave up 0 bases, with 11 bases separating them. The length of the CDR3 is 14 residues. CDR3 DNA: TGTGCCAGCGGAAAGGGAGACTCTGGAAACACCATATATTTT. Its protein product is CASGKGDSGNTIYF. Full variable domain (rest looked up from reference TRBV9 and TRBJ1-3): DSGVTQTPKHLITATGQRVTLRCSPRSGDLSVYWYQQSLDQGLQFLIQYYNGEERAKGNILERFSAQQFPDLHSELNLSSLELGDSALYFCASGKGDSGNTIYFGEGSWLTVV.

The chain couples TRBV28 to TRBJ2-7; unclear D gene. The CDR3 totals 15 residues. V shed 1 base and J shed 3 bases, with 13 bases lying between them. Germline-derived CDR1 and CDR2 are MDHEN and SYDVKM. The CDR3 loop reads CASSLSFVSHYEQYF. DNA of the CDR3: TGTGCCAGCAGTTTATCTTTCGTCAGCCACTACGAGCAGTACTTC.

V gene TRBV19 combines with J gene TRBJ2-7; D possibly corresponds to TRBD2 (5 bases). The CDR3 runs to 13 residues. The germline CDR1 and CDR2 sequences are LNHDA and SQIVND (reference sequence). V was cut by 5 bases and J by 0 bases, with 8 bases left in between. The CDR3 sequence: CASSAGFSYEQYF. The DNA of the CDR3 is TGTGCCAGTAGTGCGGGCTTCTCCTACGAGCAGTACTTC.

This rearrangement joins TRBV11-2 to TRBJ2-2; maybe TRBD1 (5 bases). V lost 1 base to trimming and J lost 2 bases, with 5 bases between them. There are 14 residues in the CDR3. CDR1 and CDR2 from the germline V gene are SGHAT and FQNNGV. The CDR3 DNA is TGTGCCAGCAGCTTAGGGACAAACACCGGGGAGCTGTTTTTT. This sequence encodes CASSLGTNTGELFF.

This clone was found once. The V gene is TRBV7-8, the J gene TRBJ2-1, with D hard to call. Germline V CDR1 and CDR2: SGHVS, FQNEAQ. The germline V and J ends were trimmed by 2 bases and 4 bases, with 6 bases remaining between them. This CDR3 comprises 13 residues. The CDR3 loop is CASSLKAYNEQFF. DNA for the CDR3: TGTGCCAGCAGCTTAAAGGCATACAATGAGCAGTTCTTC.

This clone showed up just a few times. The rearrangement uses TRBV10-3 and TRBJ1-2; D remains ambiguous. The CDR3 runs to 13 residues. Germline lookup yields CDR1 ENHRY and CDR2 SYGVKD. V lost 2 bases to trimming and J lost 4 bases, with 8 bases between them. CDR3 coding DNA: TGTGCCATCAGTGAGGACACTGCCTATGGCTACACCTTC. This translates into CAISEDTAYGYTF.

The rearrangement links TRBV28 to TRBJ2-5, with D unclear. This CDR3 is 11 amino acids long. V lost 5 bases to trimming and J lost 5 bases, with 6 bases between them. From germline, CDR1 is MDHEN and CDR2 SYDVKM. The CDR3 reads CASSARETQYF. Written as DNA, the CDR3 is TGTGCCAGCAGTGCCAGGGAGACCCAGTACTTC.

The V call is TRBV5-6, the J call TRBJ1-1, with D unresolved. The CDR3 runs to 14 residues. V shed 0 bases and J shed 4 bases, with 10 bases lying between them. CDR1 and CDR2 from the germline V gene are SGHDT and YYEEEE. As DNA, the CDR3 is TGTGCCAGCAGCTTGGCCTTGAGCGTCACTGAAGCTTTCTTT. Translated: CASSLALSVTEAFF. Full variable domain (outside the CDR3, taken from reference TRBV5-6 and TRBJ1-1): DAGVTQSPTHLIKTRGQQVTLRCSPKSGHDTVSWYQQALGQGPQFIFQYYEEEERQRGNFPDRFSGHQFPNYSSELNVNALLLGDSALYLCASSLALSVTEAFFGQGTRLTVV.

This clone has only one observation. The CDR3 protein is CASSTGGGPTQYF. The CDR3 nucleotides are TGTGCCAGCAGCACCGGAGGGGGGCCCACGCAGTATTTT. The chain couples TRBV7-2 to TRBJ2-3, with D perhaps TRBD1 or TRBD2 (6 bases each). The germline V and J ends were trimmed by 5 bases and 9 bases, with 15 bases remaining between them. CDR3 length: 13 amino acids. The germline CDR1 and CDR2 sequences are SGHTA and FQGNSA.

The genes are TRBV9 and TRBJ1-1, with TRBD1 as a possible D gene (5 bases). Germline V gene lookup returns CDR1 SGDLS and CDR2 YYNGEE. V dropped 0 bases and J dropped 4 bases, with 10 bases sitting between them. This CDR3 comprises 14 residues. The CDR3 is CASSVAGLGTEAFF. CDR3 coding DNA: TGTGCCAGCAGCGTAGCAGGGTTGGGCACTGAAGCTTTCTTT.

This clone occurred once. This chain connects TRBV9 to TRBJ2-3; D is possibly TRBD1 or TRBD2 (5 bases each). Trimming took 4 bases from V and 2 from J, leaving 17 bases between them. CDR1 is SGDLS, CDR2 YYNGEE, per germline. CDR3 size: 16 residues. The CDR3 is CASSPISRGPTDTQYF. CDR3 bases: TGTGCCAGCAGCCCGATCTCCCGGGGCCCCACAGATACGCAGTATTTT.